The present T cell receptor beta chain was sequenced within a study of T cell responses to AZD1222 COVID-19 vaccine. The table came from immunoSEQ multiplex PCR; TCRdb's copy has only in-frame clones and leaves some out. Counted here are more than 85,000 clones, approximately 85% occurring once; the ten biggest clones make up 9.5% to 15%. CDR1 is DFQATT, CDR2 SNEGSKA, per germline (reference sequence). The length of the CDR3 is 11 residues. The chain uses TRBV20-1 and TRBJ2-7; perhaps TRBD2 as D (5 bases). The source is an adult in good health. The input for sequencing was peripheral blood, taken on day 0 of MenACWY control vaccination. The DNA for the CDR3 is TGCAGAGTTACTAGTTCCTACGAGCAGTACTTC. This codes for CRVTSSYEQYF.